These T cell receptor beta chains were read from a single sample in a study of regulatory T cells in long-lasting Graves disease. MiXCR, applied by TCRdb to the multiplex PCR reads, yields one record per CDR3 protein. Found here are 550,000 to 700,000 distinct CDR3 sequences, about 16% of them singletons; the top ten hold around 12%. The data also belong to a second study, concerning T cells in Graves' hyperthyroidism and ophthalmopathy.

The material sequenced was peripheral blood mononuclear cells (PBMCs), taken at new diagnosis, from a patient treated with antithyroid drugs. These receptors all come from a young man with Graves disease. CDR3s include the opening cysteine and the closing phenylalanine or tryptophan. D genes are given only for firm matches. A row's size may be missing; if present it is once, few, many or a size class.

TRBJ2-5	TRBD2	TRBV9	many	TGTGCCAGCAGCCAAGCGGGAGTCGGGGAGACCCAGTACTTC	CASSQAGVGETQYF
TRBJ2-2	-	TRBV7-3	many	TGTGCCAGCAGCCGGGGGCCTCCCAGCGGGGAGCTGTTTTTT	CASSRGPPSGELFF
TRBJ1-2	-	TRBV5-6	-	TGTGCCAGCAGCGCAGACAGCTATGGCTACACCTTC	CASSADSYGYTF
TRBJ2-5	TRBD1	TRBV7-9	many	TGTGCCAGCAGCCACCGGGACAGGGTCCCTCTGACCCAGTACTTC	CASSHRDRVPLTQYF
TRBJ1-5	TRBD1	TRBV2	-	TGTGCCAGCAGCTTTGACAGGGGCGGGATTCAGCCCCAGCATTTT	CASSFDRGGIQPQHF
TRBJ2-3	-	TRBV18	once	TGTGCCAGCTCACCCACGCCTGGGGTGGGGGAAGATACGCAGTATTTT	CASSPTPGVGEDTQYF
TRBJ2-1	TRBD2	TRBV3-1	many	TGTGCCAGCAGCCAGTCCGTGCTAGCGGCCTACAATGAGCAGTTCTTC	CASSQSVLAAYNEQFF
TRBJ1-2	-	TRBV20-1	few	TGCAGTGCTAGAAGGGACGGCGAAATCTATGGCTACACCTTC	CSARRDGEIYGYTF
TRBJ2-2	-	TRBV29-1	many	TGCAGCGCTTCGAGGGCGGACACCGGGGAGCTGTTTTTT	CSASRADTGELFF
TRBJ2-3	-	TRBV5-4	few	TGTGCCAGCAGCTTGTTGGGGGACGGCGCAGATACGCAGTATTTT	CASSLLGDGADTQYF
TRBJ2-5	-	TRBV3-1	many	TGTGCCAGCAGCCAGGGGGCGGAGACCCAGTACTTC	CASSQGAETQYF
TRBJ2-2	TRBD2	TRBV20-1	few	TGCAGTGCTAGATCACTAGCGGGAGTTCGGGAGCTGTTTTTT	CSARSLAGVRELFF
TRBJ1-2	-	TRBV27	many	TGTGCCAGCAGTCCCCGACTATGGGAGGCGTTGAACTATGGCTACACCTTC	CASSPRLWEALNYGYTF
TRBJ2-7	-	TRBV15	many	TGTGCCACCAGCAGCCCACAGGACCGTGGCTACGAGCAGTACTTC	CATSSPQDRGYEQYF
TRBJ2-1	-	TRBV18	-	TGTGCCAGCTCACTTTATGACCCGTCGAATGAGCAGTTCTTC	CASSLYDPSNEQFF
TRBJ2-5	TRBD1	TRBV27	many	TGTGCCAGCAGTTCCCGGGACAGGCAAGTCCAAGAGACCCAGTACTTC	CASSSRDRQVQETQYF
TRBJ2-1	TRBD2	TRBV5-4	-	TGTGCCAGCAGCTACCTCAGCGGGAGGGCCCCTGAGCAGTTCTTC	CASSYLSGRAPEQFF